This is a list of T cell receptor beta chains from one sample in a study of persistence of HIV-infected CD4 T cells. Their cognate antigens are unknown. Measured with immunoSEQ multiplex PCR; TCRdb has only the in-frame clones, and not every one. This table holds 35,000 to 45,000 clones, 88% found once. The sample in question was CD4+ T cells sorted from PBMCs after roughly 17-hour stimulation, obtained from a patient who received antiretroviral therapy. These receptors came from an adult woman with HIV who was CMV-seropositive. Each CDR3 is given with its conserved first and last residue. The D gene is left open where the match is weak. Not all rows give a size; the values are once, few, many and, for expanded clones, a class.

clone_size	d_call	v_call	j_call	cdr3_length	cdr3_aa	cdr3_nt
NA	NA	TRBV6-1	TRBJ1-1	15	CASSEPLRKNTEAFF	TGTGCCAGCAGTGAACCGCTCAGAAAGAACACTGAAGCTTTCTTT
NA	NA	TRBV24-1	TRBJ2-1	14	CATSDLTPGDEQFF	TGTGCCACCAGTGACCTGACCCCAGGTGATGAGCAGTTCTTC
NA	TRBD1	TRBV6-5	TRBJ2-7	14	CASRATGVTYEQYF	TGTGCCAGCAGGGCCACAGGGGTCACCTACGAGCAGTACTTC
NA	NA	TRBV3-1/TRBV3-2	TRBJ1-2	13	CASSQEPGSGYTF	TGTGCCAGCAGCCAAGAGCCAGGCTCAGGCTACACCTTC
NA	NA	TRBV7-9	TRBJ2-3	16	CASSFSKGRITDTQYF	TGTGCCAGCAGCTTTTCTAAGGGACGGATCACAGATACGCAGTATTTT
once	TRBD2	TRBV7-8	TRBJ2-1	17	CASSLGQRGSSYNEQFF	TGTGCCAGCAGCTTAGGCCAGCGGGGGAGCTCCTACAATGAGCAGTTCTTC
NA	NA	TRBV10-2	TRBJ1-6	14	CASRFDNYNSPLHF	TGCGCCAGCCGCTTTGACAACTATAATTCACCCCTCCACTTT
NA	NA	TRBV6-5	TRBJ2-3	15	CASRDFGVATDTQYF	TGTGCCAGCAGGGATTTTGGGGTGGCGACAGATACGCAGTATTTT
NA	TRBD1	TRBV19	TRBJ1-6	14	CASSTGVHNSPLHF	TGTGCCAGCTCGACAGGGGTTCATAATTCACCCCTCCACTTT
NA	NA	TRBV4-1	TRBJ1-1	15	CASTYDGGMNTEAFF	TGCGCCAGCACCTACGACGGGGGTATGAACACTGAAGCTTTCTTT
NA	NA	TRBV14	TRBJ1-5	15	CASSQYGNSNQPQHF	TGTGCCAGCAGCCAATACGGTAACAGCAATCAGCCCCAGCATTTT
once	NA	TRBV7-2	TRBJ2-3	15	CASSSRGARADTQYF	TGTGCCAGCAGCTCGCGGGGTGCGAGGGCAGATACGCAGTATTTT
NA	NA	TRBV5-1	TRBJ1-3	15	CASSLAQSSGNTIYF	TGCGCCAGCAGCTTGGCACAGAGCTCTGGAAACACCATATATTTT
few	NA	TRBV6-6	TRBJ1-1	13	CASSYMSSSEAFF	TGTGCCAGCAGTTACATGTCCTCGTCTGAGGCTTTCTTT
NA	TRBD1	TRBV18	TRBJ1-1	14	CASSAGGRDTEAFF	TGTGCCAGCTCAGCAGGGGGACGAGACACTGAAGCTTTCTTT
NA	NA	TRBV5-1	TRBJ2-2	14	CASTGILYTGELFF	TGCGCCAGTACCGGGATCCTATACACCGGGGAGCTGTTTTTT
NA	TRBD2	TRBV5-4	TRBJ2-4	15	CASSPAGGAKNIQYF	TGTGCCAGCAGTCCCGCCGGGGGGGCCAAAAACATTCAGTACTTC
NA	NA	TRBV3-1/TRBV3-2	TRBJ2-5	15	CASSQGIGPTETQYF	TGTGCCAGCAGCCAAGGAATCGGCCCCACCGAGACCCAGTACTTC
NA	NA	TRBV3-1/TRBV3-2	TRBJ1-1	13	CASSGYRNTEAFF	TGTGCCAGCAGCGGGTACAGGAACACTGAAGCTTTCTTT
NA	NA	TRBV29-1	TRBJ2-7	14	CSVVLRPLGYEQYF	TGCAGCGTAGTCCTCCGGCCCCTTGGCTACGAGCAGTACTTC
few	NA	TRBV20-1	TRBJ2-7	11	CSATGVYEQYF	TGCAGTGCAACGGGTGTCTACGAGCAGTACTTC
NA	NA	TRBV6-5	TRBJ1-1	13	CATHLVSGTEAFF	TGTGCCACCCACCTCGTGTCTGGGACTGAAGCTTTCTTT
NA	NA	TRBV5-6	TRBJ1-5	14	CASSEQGWNQPQHF	TGTGCCAGCAGCGAACAGGGATGGAATCAGCCCCAGCATTTT
NA	TRBD1	TRBV5-4	TRBJ1-2	15	CASSKPGQGADGYTF	TGTGCCAGCAGCAAGCCGGGACAGGGGGCTGATGGCTACACCTTC
NA	NA	TRBV7-9	TRBJ1-1	13	CASRIHQNTEAFF	TGTGCCAGCAGGATACACCAGAACACTGAAGCTTTCTTT
few	NA	TRBV20-1	TRBJ1-2	11	CSATNLQGYTF	TGCAGTGCTACTAACCTACAGGGCTACACCTTC
NA	NA	TRBV6-1	TRBJ1-2	14	CASSERGREDGYTF	TGTGCCAGCAGTGAAAGAGGGAGGGAAGATGGCTACACCTTC
NA	TRBD2	TRBV5-1	TRBJ2-2	15	CASSFLPGGTGELFF	TGCGCCAGCAGCTTTTTACCGGGGGGCACCGGGGAGCTGTTTTTT
once	NA	TRBV30	TRBJ2-1	15	CAWSDGRPVANEQFF	TGTGCCTGGAGTGATGGGCGGCCAGTAGCCAATGAGCAGTTCTTC
few	NA	TRBV6-5	TRBJ1-1	15	CASSYGRDMNTEAFF	TGTGCCAGCAGTTACGGAAGGGACATGAACACTGAAGCTTTCTTT
NA	NA	TRBV11-3	TRBJ2-1	14	CASSLGPVGSEQFF	TGTGCCAGCAGCTTAGGGCCCGTAGGTAGTGAGCAGTTCTTC
NA	NA	TRBV6-5	TRBJ1-2	14	CASGLHLAHYGYTF	TGTGCCAGCGGCTTACACCTGGCCCACTATGGCTACACCTTC
NA	NA	TRBV5-5	TRBJ1-1	15	CASSLQGGISTEAFF	TGTGCCAGCAGCCTACAAGGGGGGATTTCCACTGAAGCTTTCTTT
NA	NA	TRBV6-6	TRBJ1-2	14	CASSTPGDDYGYTF	TGTGCCAGCAGTACTCCTGGAGACGACTATGGCTACACCTTC
NA	NA	TRBV30	TRBJ2-1	12	CAWSVRRNEQFF	TGTGCCTGGAGTGTCAGAAGGAATGAGCAGTTCTTC
NA	TRBD2	TRBV20-1	TRBJ2-5	14	CSASLGGGAETQYF	TGCAGTGCTAGTCTAGGCGGGGGGGCTGAGACCCAGTACTTC